These T cell receptor beta chains were read from a single sample in a study of shared clonotypes between healthy human individuals. TCRdb keeps only in-frame clones here, not all; method: immunoSEQ multiplex PCR. The data hold 2 million to 2.5 million clones, with about 93% observed a single time. Sequencing was done on a sample of naive CD8+ T cells from PBMCs. The receptors were sampled from a man aged 18 to 29 in good health. Some clones in this sample may be carry-over from other donors' samples. Each CDR3 is given with its conserved first and last residue. A D gene is named only where the DNA matches it firmly. For some rows the clone size is stated as once, few or many, or as a class when expanded; others skip it.

abundance	len	d_gene	v_gene	j_gene	CDR3nt	CDR3aa
NA	16	TRBD2	TRBV4-3	TRBJ2-3	TGCGCCAGCAGCCAATCGCTAGCGGGAAATATCGATACGCAGTATTTT	CASSQSLAGNIDTQYF
NA	15	NA	TRBV27	TRBJ2-3	TGTGCCAGCAGTTTATCGCCTAGCAAGACAGATACGCAGTATTTT	CASSLSPSKTDTQYF
NA	14	NA	TRBV7-3	TRBJ1-1	TGTGCCAGCAGCTCGCGGATCACAGGGACTGAAGCTTTCTTT	CASSSRITGTEAFF
NA	14	NA	TRBV4-1	TRBJ2-2	TGCGCCAGCAGCCGCACAGGGTCCACCGGGGAGCTGTTTTTT	CASSRTGSTGELFF
NA	16	NA	TRBV7-6	TRBJ2-1	TGTGCCAGCAGCTTAGCAGGGGGAGGTTCTTACAATGAGCAGTTCTTC	CASSLAGGGSYNEQFF
NA	19	NA	TRBV7-9	TRBJ1-1	TGTGCCAGCAGCTTAGGCGGGGGCCGGGGTTGGGATCGCGACACTGAAGCTTTCTTT	CASSLGGGRGWDRDTEAFF
NA	13	TRBD1	TRBV15	TRBJ2-7	TGTGCCACCAGCAGGGACAGGGGGTTCGAGCAGTACTTC	CATSRDRGFEQYF
NA	13	NA	TRBV7-9	TRBJ1-1	TGTGCCAGCAGCTGGCCCACAGGACTTGAAGCTTTCTTT	CASSWPTGLEAFF
few	15	TRBD1	TRBV4-1	TRBJ1-2	TGCGCCAGCAGCTTCCCTGGGACAGGGGGCGGTGGCTACACCTTC	CASSFPGTGGGGYTF
NA	17	TRBD1	TRBV28	TRBJ2-2	TGTGCCAGCAGTTTAGGGGAGGACAGGGGGAACACCGGGGAGCTGTTTTTT	CASSLGEDRGNTGELFF
NA	14	NA	TRBV30	TRBJ1-5	TGTGCCTGGAGTGTGGGGGGTGGGAGGCAGCCCCAGCATTTT	CAWSVGGGRQPQHF
NA	16	TRBD1	TRBV14	TRBJ2-3	TGTGCCAGCAGCCCCCGGACAGGGGTATTCGGAGATACGCAGTATTTT	CASSPRTGVFGDTQYF
NA	14	NA	TRBV14	TRBJ2-5	TGTGCCAGCAGCCAAGCTAGGTTTCAAGAGACCCAGTACTTC	CASSQARFQETQYF
NA	16	TRBD2	TRBV9	TRBJ2-1	TGTGCCAGCAGCGTAGATGCTAGCGGGTCCTACAATGAGCAGTTCTTC	CASSVDASGSYNEQFF
NA	12	NA	TRBV5-1	TRBJ1-1	TGCGCCAGCAGCTCCAGGAACACTGAAGCTTTCTTT	CASSSRNTEAFF
NA	13	NA	TRBV13	TRBJ2-1	TGTGCCAGCAGCTTAACAGGGGGGGTTGAGCAGTTCTTC	CASSLTGGVEQFF
NA	16	TRBD2	TRBV4-3	TRBJ2-7	TGCGCCAGCAGCCAGGCGACTAGCGGGATTATCTACGAGCAGTACTTC	CASSQATSGIIYEQYF
NA	14	NA	TRBV19	TRBJ2-1	TGTGCCAGTAGCCCCGTCAACCAATACAATGAGCAGTTCTTC	CASSPVNQYNEQFF
NA	19	NA	TRBV19	TRBJ1-1	TGTGCCAGTAGTATCAGAGCCGGGGCAGTCACGTCCATGAACACTGAAGCTTTCTTT	CASSIRAGAVTSMNTEAFF
NA	18	NA	TRBV19	TRBJ2-2	TGTGCCAGCCATCACCTCGGGACGGGCACGGGGTTGGCCGGGGAGCTGTTTTTT	CASHHLGTGTGLAGELFF
NA	13	NA	TRBV5-8	TRBJ2-7	TGTGCCAGCAGCTTGGGCGGGAACTACGAGCAGTACTTC	CASSLGGNYEQYF
NA	14	NA	TRBV15	TRBJ1-2	TGTGCCACCAGCAGAGAAAACAGAAACTATGGCTACACCTTC	CATSRENRNYGYTF
few	12	NA	TRBV25-1	TRBJ1-1	TGTGCCACCCGGGACGGGAACACTGAAGCTTTCTTT	CATRDGNTEAFF
NA	18	NA	TRBV9	TRBJ2-6	TGTGCCAGCAGCGCCTCCCGGGACATTAGCTCTGGGGCCAACGTCCTGACTTTC	CASSASRDISSGANVLTF
NA	16	TRBD2	TRBV27	TRBJ2-7	TGTGCCAGCAGTGCCTCGCCCGGGACTAGCCTTTACGAGCAGTACTTC	CASSASPGTSLYEQYF
NA	16	TRBD1	TRBV7-9	TRBJ2-1	TGTGCCAGCAGCTCCTCCGGGACAGGGACTTTCAATGAGCAGTTCTTC	CASSSSGTGTFNEQFF
NA	18	TRBD1	TRBV28	TRBJ1-2	TGTGCCAGCAGTTTAAGTAGGCTTCGGACAGGCGTCAACTATGGCTACACCTTC	CASSLSRLRTGVNYGYTF
NA	12	NA	TRBV13	TRBJ1-1	TGTGCCAGCAGCTTAGAAGGGTCCCAGGCTTTCTTT	CASSLEGSQAFF
NA	15	NA	TRBV7-9	TRBJ2-3	TGTGCCAGCAGCCCAGACGTGTGGAACACAGATACGCAGTATTTT	CASSPDVWNTDTQYF
NA	14	NA	TRBV7-9	TRBJ2-3	TGTGCCAGCAGCATTCAGGGGTATCGAGATACGCAGTATTTT	CASSIQGYRDTQYF
NA	16	NA	TRBV5-1	TRBJ2-2	TGCGCCAGCAGCTTGGGCCCCTGGGTTGGAGCCGGGGAGCTGTTTTTT	CASSLGPWVGAGELFF
once	14	TRBD1	TRBV29-1	TRBJ2-1	TGCAGCGTTGAAGATCCCGGAGGACAGGGAGAGCAGTTCTTC	CSVEDPGGQGEQFF
NA	14	NA	TRBV13	TRBJ1-1	TGTGCCAGCAGCTTAGGCCGAGGGAACACTGAAGCTTTCTTT	CASSLGRGNTEAFF
NA	13	NA	TRBV11-2	TRBJ1-3	TGTGCCAGCAGCGACGACAGGGGAAACACCATATATTTT	CASSDDRGNTIYF
once	15	NA	TRBV6-6	TRBJ1-2	TGTGCCAGCAGTGAGGGCCGACAGGAGCCCTATGGCTACACCTTC	CASSEGRQEPYGYTF
NA	14	NA	TRBV15	TRBJ2-1	TGTGCCACCAGATTAGAATACTCCTACAATGAGCAGTTCTTC	CATRLEYSYNEQFF
NA	15	NA	TRBV9	TRBJ1-2	TGTGCCAGCAGCGGTACATCGGGGGGTGACTATGGCTACACCTTC	CASSGTSGGDYGYTF
NA	16	NA	TRBV18	TRBJ2-5	TGTGCCAGCTCACCCGGGCTACAAGCGGACCAAGAGACCCAGTACTTC	CASSPGLQADQETQYF
NA	14	NA	TRBV5-1	TRBJ2-5	TGCGCCAGCAGCCCGGGGAGGCCCCAAGAGACCCAGTACTTC	CASSPGRPQETQYF
NA	16	NA	TRBV21-1	TRBJ2-1	TGTGCCAGCAGTCTGACTAGCGGGGGGTTATACAATGAGCAGTTCTTC	CASSLTSGGLYNEQFF
NA	15	NA	TRBV29-1	TRBJ1-1	TGCAGCTCCGCTGGACAGCCCAGGGTGAACACTGAAGCTTTCTTT	CSSAGQPRVNTEAFF
once	19	TRBD2	TRBV7-9	TRBJ2-7	TGTGCCAGCAGCGCTCTCCCTGGGACTAGCGACTCGAGCTCCTACGAGCAGTACTTC	CASSALPGTSDSSSYEQYF
NA	13	NA	TRBV6-5	TRBJ1-1	TGTGCCAGCAGTTCAGGAGGGAACACTGAAGCTTTCTTT	CASSSGGNTEAFF
few	12	NA	TRBV6-1	TRBJ2-1	TGTGCCAGCCGGGACCGATACAATGAGCAGTTCTTC	CASRDRYNEQFF
NA	16	NA	TRBV4-1	TRBJ2-7	TGCGCCAGCAGCCAAAATACGAGGACCCGAACCTACGAGCAGTACTTC	CASSQNTRTRTYEQYF
NA	12	NA	TRBV19	TRBJ2-1	TGTGCCAGTAGTATACCTTCGGGAAAGCAGTTCTTC	CASSIPSGKQFF
NA	11	NA	TRBV19	TRBJ2-7	TGTGCCAGTAGAGATGGGAGCGAGCAGTACTTC	CASRDGSEQYF
NA	17	TRBD2	TRBV7-9	TRBJ2-4	TGTGCCAGCAGCTTAGCGCTAAGGGGAGGGTCCATAAACATTCAGTACTTC	CASSLALRGGSINIQYF
NA	15	TRBD1	TRBV14	TRBJ2-1	TGTGCCAGCAGCCCCAGACAGGGAAACTACAATGAGCAGTTCTTC	CASSPRQGNYNEQFF
NA	13	NA	TRBV13	TRBJ2-7	TGTGCCAGCAGTTATCGAGGTGGCTACGAGCAGTACTTC	CASSYRGGYEQYF
NA	17	NA	TRBV5-6	TRBJ2-1	TGTGCCAGCAGCTTGGCCAATTGGGGCCGCTTATACAATGAGCAGTTCTTC	CASSLANWGRLYNEQFF
NA	16	TRBD2	TRBV5-6	TRBJ2-7	TGTGCCAGCAGCTTGTGGACTAGCGGGGAGACCTACGAGCAGTACTTC	CASSLWTSGETYEQYF
NA	14	TRBD2	TRBV7-9	TRBJ2-3	TGTGCCAGCAGCCCCGAGACTAGCGGGAGAGCGCAGTATTTT	CASSPETSGRAQYF
NA	15	NA	TRBV27	TRBJ2-3	TGTGCCAGCAGTTTAGAACTAACTACGGCAGATACGCAGTATTTT	CASSLELTTADTQYF